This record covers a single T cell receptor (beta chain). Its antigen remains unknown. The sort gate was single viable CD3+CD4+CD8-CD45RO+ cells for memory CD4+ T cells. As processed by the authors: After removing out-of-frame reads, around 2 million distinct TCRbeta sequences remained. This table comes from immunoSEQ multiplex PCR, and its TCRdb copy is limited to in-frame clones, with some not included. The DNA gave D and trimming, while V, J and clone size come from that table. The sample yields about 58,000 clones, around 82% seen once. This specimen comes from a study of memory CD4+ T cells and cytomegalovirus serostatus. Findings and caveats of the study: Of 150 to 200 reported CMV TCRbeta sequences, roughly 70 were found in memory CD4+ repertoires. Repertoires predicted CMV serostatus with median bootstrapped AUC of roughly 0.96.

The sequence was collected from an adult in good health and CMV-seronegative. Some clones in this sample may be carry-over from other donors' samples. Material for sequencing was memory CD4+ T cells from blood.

The CDR3 sequence is CASSLTSGSISYEQYF. The DNA for the CDR3 is TGTGCCAGCAGCCTGACTAGCGGGAGTATCTCCTACGAGCAGTACTTC. The J gene is TRBJ2-7, the V gene TRBV7-2; the match to TRBD2 covers 12 bases. Per germline, CDR1 SGHTA and CDR2 FQGNSA. V was clipped by 5 bases and J by 0 bases; unmatched bases: 5. This CDR3 has 16 residues.